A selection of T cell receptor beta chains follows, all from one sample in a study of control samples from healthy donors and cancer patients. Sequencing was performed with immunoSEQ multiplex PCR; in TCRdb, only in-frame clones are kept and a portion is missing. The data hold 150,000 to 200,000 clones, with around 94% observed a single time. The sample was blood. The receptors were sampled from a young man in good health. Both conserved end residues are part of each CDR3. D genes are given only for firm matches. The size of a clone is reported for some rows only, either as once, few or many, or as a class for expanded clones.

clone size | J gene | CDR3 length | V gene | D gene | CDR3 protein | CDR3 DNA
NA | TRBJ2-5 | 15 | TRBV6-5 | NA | CASSAQPRGQETQYF | TGTGCCAGCAGCGCTCAACCCCGTGGGCAAGAGACCCAGTACTTC
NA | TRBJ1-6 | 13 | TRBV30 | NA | CASKGDKEAPLHF | TGTGCCTCAAAAGGGGACAAGGAGGCACCCCTCCACTTT
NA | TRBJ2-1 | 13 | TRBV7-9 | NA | CASSPVEGGKQFF | TGTGCCAGCAGCCCCGTCGAGGGCGGGAAACAGTTCTTC
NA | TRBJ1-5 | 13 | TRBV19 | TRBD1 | CASLDRANQPQHF | TGTGCCAGTTTGGACAGGGCTAATCAGCCCCAGCATTTT
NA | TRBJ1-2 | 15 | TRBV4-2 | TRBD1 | CASSQAGGAVYGYTF | TGTGCCAGCAGCCAAGCAGGGGGCGCCGTATATGGCTACACCTTC
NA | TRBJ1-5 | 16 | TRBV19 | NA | CASSIGGAVSNQPQHF | TGTGCCAGTAGTATAGGAGGGGCAGTTAGCAATCAGCCCCAGCATTTT
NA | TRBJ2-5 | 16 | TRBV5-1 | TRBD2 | CASSPTSGRRQETQYF | TGCGCCAGCAGCCCGACTAGCGGGAGAAGACAAGAGACCCAGTACTTC
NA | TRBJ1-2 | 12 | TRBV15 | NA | CATSRDGYGYTF | TGTGCCACCAGCAGAGATGGCTATGGCTACACCTTC
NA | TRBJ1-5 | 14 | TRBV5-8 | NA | CASSGGPSNQPQHF | TGTGCCAGCAGCGGGGGACCGAGCAATCAGCCCCAGCATTTT
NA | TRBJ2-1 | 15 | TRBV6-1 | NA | CASSEALLRYNEQFF | TGTGCCAGCAGTGAAGCGCTTCTCAGGTACAATGAGCAGTTCTTC
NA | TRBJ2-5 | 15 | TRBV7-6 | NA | CASSSAHREGETQYF | TGTGCCAGCAGCTCAGCCCACAGGGAAGGAGAGACCCAGTACTTC
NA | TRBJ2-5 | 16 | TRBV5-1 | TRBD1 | CASSLLGTGGVETQYF | TGCGCCAGCAGCCTACTAGGGACAGGGGGCGTAGAGACCCAGTACTTC
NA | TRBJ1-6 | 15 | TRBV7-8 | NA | CASSLGESYNSPLHF | TGTGCCAGCAGCTTAGGGGAATCCTATAATTCACCCCTCCACTTT
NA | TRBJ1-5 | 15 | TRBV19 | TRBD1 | CASMNRDRGRQPQHF | TGTGCCAGTATGAACCGGGACAGGGGGCGTCAGCCCCAGCATTTT
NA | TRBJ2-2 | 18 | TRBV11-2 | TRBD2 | CASSGTRITLPNTGELFF | TGTGCCAGCAGCGGGACTAGGATCACCCTACCGAACACCGGGGAGCTGTTTTTT
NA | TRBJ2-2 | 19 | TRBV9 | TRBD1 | CASSVGSRGQGRGNGELFF | TGTGCCAGCAGCGTAGGATCGAGGGGACAGGGGCGCGGGAACGGGGAGCTGTTTTTT
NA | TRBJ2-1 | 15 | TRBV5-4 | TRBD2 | CASSYPASGYNEQFF | TGTGCCAGCAGCTACCCGGCTAGCGGTTACAATGAGCAGTTCTTC
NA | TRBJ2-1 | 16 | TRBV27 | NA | CASSLEGVSSYNEQFF | TGTGCCAGCAGTTTAGAGGGGGTTAGCTCCTACAATGAGCAGTTCTTC
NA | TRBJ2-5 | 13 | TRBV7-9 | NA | CASSLGFQETQYF | TGTGCCAGCAGCTTAGGGTTTCAAGAGACCCAGTACTTC
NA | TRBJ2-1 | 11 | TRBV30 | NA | CAWSLGSEQFF | TGTGCCTGGAGTCTCGGGTCTGAGCAGTTCTTC
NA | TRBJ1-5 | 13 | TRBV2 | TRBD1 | CASSNDRVEPQHF | TGTGCCAGCAGTAACGACAGGGTTGAGCCCCAGCATTTT
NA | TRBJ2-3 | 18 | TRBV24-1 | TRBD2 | CATSDASRTSGNRYTQYF | TGTGCCACCAGTGATGCCAGCCGGACTAGCGGGAATAGGTATACGCAGTATTTT
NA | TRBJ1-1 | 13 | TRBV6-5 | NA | CASSYVVGTEAFF | TGTGCCAGCAGTTATGTGGTTGGCACTGAAGCTTTCTTT
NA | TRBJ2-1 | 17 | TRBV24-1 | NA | CATPVGVRPYSYNEQFF | TGTGCCACCCCCGTAGGAGTTAGACCTTACTCCTACAATGAGCAGTTCTTC
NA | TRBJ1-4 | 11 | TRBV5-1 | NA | CASSLRGKLFF | TGCGCCAGCAGCTTGAGGGGAAAACTGTTTTTT
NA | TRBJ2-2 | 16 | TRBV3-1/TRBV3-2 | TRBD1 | CASSQFQGAHTGELFF | TGTGCCAGCAGCCAGTTCCAGGGGGCGCACACCGGGGAGCTGTTTTTT
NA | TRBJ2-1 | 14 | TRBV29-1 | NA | CSCGQGGAYNEQFF | TGCAGCTGCGGACAGGGAGGGGCCTACAATGAGCAGTTCTTC
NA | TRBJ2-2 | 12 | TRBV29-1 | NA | CSVQGSTGELFF | TGCAGCGTACAGGGTAGCACCGGGGAGCTGTTTTTT
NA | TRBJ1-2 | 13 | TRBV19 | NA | CASSIALGYGYTF | TGTGCCAGTAGTATAGCGTTAGGCTATGGCTACACCTTC
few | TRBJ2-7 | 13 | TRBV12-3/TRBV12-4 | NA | CASRLDRPYEQYF | TGTGCCAGCAGACTGGACAGACCCTACGAGCAGTACTTC
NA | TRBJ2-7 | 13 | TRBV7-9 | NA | CASSLLGLHEQYF | TGTGCCAGCAGCTTATTGGGTCTCCACGAGCAGTACTTC
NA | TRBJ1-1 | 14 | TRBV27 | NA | CASSFQGLNTEAFF | TGTGCCAGCAGTTTTCAGGGTCTGAACACTGAAGCTTTCTTT
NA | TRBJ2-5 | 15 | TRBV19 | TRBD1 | CARTPGQGYQETQYF | TGTGCCAGGACCCCGGGACAGGGATACCAAGAGACCCAGTACTTC
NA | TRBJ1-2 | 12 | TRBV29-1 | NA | CSVEAKVYGYTF | TGCAGCGTTGAAGCGAAGGTCTATGGCTACACCTTC
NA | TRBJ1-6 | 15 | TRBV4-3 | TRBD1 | CASSLRTGGNSPLHF | TGCGCCAGCAGCTTACGGACAGGGGGAAATTCACCCCTCCACTTT
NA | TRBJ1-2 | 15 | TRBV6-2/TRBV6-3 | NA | CASSRVRGGLDGYTF | TGTGCCAGCAGTAGAGTGCGGGGGGGCTTGGATGGCTACACCTTC
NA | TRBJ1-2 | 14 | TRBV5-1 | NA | CASSLATAGDGYTF | TGCGCCAGCAGCTTGGCGACTGCGGGAGACGGCTACACCTTC
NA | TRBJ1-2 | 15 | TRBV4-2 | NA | CASSQDPGRGGGYTF | TGTGCCAGCAGCCAAGATCCGGGCAGGGGAGGCGGCTACACCTTC
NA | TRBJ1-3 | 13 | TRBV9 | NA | CASSVGRGNTIYF | TGTGCCAGCAGCGTAGGCAGGGGAAACACCATATATTTT
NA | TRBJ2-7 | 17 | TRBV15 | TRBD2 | CATSRGRTSGGLIWQYF | TGTGCCACCAGCAGAGGTCGAACTAGCGGGGGGTTGATTTGGCAGTACTTC
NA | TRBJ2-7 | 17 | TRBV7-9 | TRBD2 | CASTTSGIAAKIYEQYF | TGTGCCAGCACTACTAGCGGGATCGCCGCCAAGATCTACGAGCAGTACTTC